These 15 T cell receptor beta chains share one sample of origin, sequenced in a study of T-cell memory formation after mild COVID-19. TCRdb recomputed calls from the 5' RACE reads with MiXCR, one row per CDR3 protein. The data show about 140,000 distinct CDR3 sequences, with 14% seen just once and 28% held by the top ten. The sequenced sample consisted of PBMCs or a T cell subset sorted from them (not recorded which). The receptors were gathered from an adult woman who had mild COVID-19 (a few samples of this study predate the infection). Cell type and time point are not known.

The sample holds a few counts of this clonotype. The chain carries TRBV19 and TRBJ2-5; TRBD2 is a possible D gene (6 bases). Germline V gene lookup returns CDR1 LNHDA and CDR2 SQIVND (reference sequence). The CDR3 length is 13 residues. V was shortened by 9 bases and J by 0 bases, with 11 bases between the two germline ends. DNA of the CDR3: TGTGCCAGCCCCTCGGGGGACCAAGAGACCCAGTACTTC. This translates into CASPSGDQETQYF. Based on the CDR3 plus reference TRBV19 and TRBJ2-5, the full variable domain is DGGITQSPKYLFRKEGQNVTLSCEQNLNHDAMYWYRQDPGQGLRLIYYSQIVNDFQKGDIAEGYSVSREKKESFPLTVTSAQKNPTAFYLCASPSGDQETQYFGPGTRLLVL.

The rearrangement links TRBV19 to TRBJ1-2; D uncertain. The CDR3 extends over 15 amino acids. Trimming left V 1 base short and J 4 bases short, with 13 bases between. In germline, CDR1 is LNHDA, CDR2 SQIVND (reference sequence). The CDR3 spells CASSIVPPGLYGYTF. CDR3 bases: TGTGCCAGTAGTATAGTCCCGCCAGGACTCTATGGCTACACCTTC.

This chain links TRBV7-6 with TRBJ2-1, with TRBD2 matching 8 bases. After removal of 5 bases from V and 0 bases from J, the junction contained 9 bases not matched to a gene. This CDR3 is built from 17 residues. Germline CDR1 reads SGHVS; CDR2 reads FNYEAQ. The CDR3 DNA reads TGTGCCAGCAGCCTTGGTAGCGGGGAAGACTCCTACAATGAGCAGTTCTTC. Translated: CASSLGSGEDSYNEQFF.

This clonotype was seen many times. The CDR3 DNA reads as TGCGCCAGCAGCCAAGATGAGGGAGACAACACCGGGGAGCTGTTTTTT. This encodes CASSQDEGDNTGELFF. The rearrangement joins TRBV4-3 to TRBJ2-2, with D perhaps TRBD2 (5 bases). Germline lookup yields CDR1 LGHNA and CDR2 YSLEER. The CDR3 is made up of 16 amino acids. V was trimmed by 0 bases and J by 2 bases, leaving 10 bases between them.

This clonotype occurred many times. J is TRBJ2-7 and V is TRBV5-1; D is possibly TRBD2 (6 bases). Per germline, CDR1 SGHRS and CDR2 YFSETQ. CDR3 length: 14 residues. The V gene lost 4 bases and the J gene lost 4 bases, with 15 bases spanning the gap. This CDR3 is CASSPGRGGYEQYF. DNA of the CDR3: TGCGCCAGCAGCCCCGGAAGGGGAGGTTACGAGCAGTACTTC.

The chain has TRBV7-9 and TRBJ1-2, with D possibly being TRBD1 (5 bases). Germline values: CDR1 SEHNR, CDR2 FQNEAQ (reference sequence). CDR3 size: 15 residues. Trimming stripped 7 bases from V and 4 bases from J, with 19 bases between. CDR3 sequence (DNA): TGTGCCAGCACCATAGCGGCAGGGTGGGGCTATGGCTACACCTTC. The encoded protein is CASTIAAGWGYGYTF.

In its sample, this clonotype was seen many times. This sequence joins TRBV12-3 or TRBV12-4 and TRBJ1-1; the match to TRBD1 covers 7 bases. The CDR3 runs to 14 residues. V trimming: 1 base; J trimming: 5 bases; junction bases outside the gene matches: 4. The CDR3 DNA follows: TGTGCCAGCAGTTTAGAGGGGGCGGAAACTGAAGCTTTCTTT. Its protein is CASSLEGAETEAFF.

This clonotype was counted once. The genes are TRBV4-2 and TRBJ2-6; no clear D. V gave up 4 bases and J gave up 0 bases, with 10 bases separating them. This CDR3 spans 16 amino acids. Germline lookup yields CDR1 LGHNA and CDR2 YNFKEQ. CDR3 amino acids: CASSLTSSSGANVLTF. CDR3 coding DNA: TGTGCCAGCAGCCTGACATCTAGCTCTGGGGCCAACGTCCTGACTTTC.

The rearrangement uses TRBV7-9 and TRBJ1-5; D uncertain. The length of the CDR3 is 12 residues. Germline V gene lookup returns CDR1 SEHNR and CDR2 FQNEAQ (reference sequence). The V gene lost 5 bases and the J gene lost 4 bases, with 6 bases spanning the gap. In nucleotides, the CDR3 is TGTGCCAGCAGCCCTCCTAATCAGCCCCAGCATTTT. Its translation is CASSPPNQPQHF.

V usage is TRBV30 and J usage is TRBJ1-1; a possible D gene is TRBD1 (5 bases). The CDR3 runs 14 residues. The V end was cut by 2 bases, the J end by 2 bases, with 12 bases between. Looked up from germline, CDR1 is GTSNPN and CDR2 is SVGIG (reference sequence). This CDR3 is CAWSLGTGNTEAFF. In DNA form, the CDR3 reads TGTGCCTGGAGTTTAGGGACGGGAAACACTGAAGCTTTCTTT.

This clonotype was seen a few times. The V call is TRBV5-1, the J call TRBJ1-1, with D tentatively TRBD1 (5 bases). The CDR3 totals 13 residues. Looked up from germline, CDR1 is SGHRS and CDR2 is YFSETQ. V dropped 2 bases and J dropped 11 bases, with 16 bases sitting between them. The DNA of the CDR3 is TGCGCCAGCAGCTTATTCGGTGACGAGGGGGCTTTCTTT. It specifies CASSLFGDEGAFF.

This clonotype was observed at least ten times. The chain couples TRBV5-4 to TRBJ1-1; D remains unclear. The CDR3 has 15 residues. The germline V and J ends were trimmed by 1 base and 3 bases, with 13 bases remaining between them. Germline assignment: CDR1 SGHNT and CDR2 YYREEE (reference sequence). CDR3 in DNA: TGTGCCAGCAGCTTGAAATATTCTCCTGACACTGAAGCTTTCTTT. Its translation: CASSLKYSPDTEAFF. Full variable domain (outside the CDR3, taken from reference TRBV5-4 and TRBJ1-1): ETGVTQSPTHLIKTRGQQVTLRCSSQSGHNTVSWYQQALGQGPQFIFQYYREEENGRGNFPPRFSGLQFPNYSSELNVNALELDDSALYLCASSLKYSPDTEAFFGQGTRLTVV.

The table lists this clonotype with a few counts. The chain is built from TRBV5-6 and TRBJ1-5; tentatively, D is TRBD1 (5 bases). The CDR3 is 18 residues long. Trimming stripped 3 bases from V and 2 bases from J, with 21 bases between. Germline V gene data show CDR1 as SGHDT and CDR2 as YYEEEE. CDR3 bases: TGTGCCAGCAGCTCGCAGTGGGGCTTGAATCCGGGCAATCAGCCCCAGCATTTT. This sequence encodes CASSSQWGLNPGNQPQHF.

The sample holds a few counts of this clonotype. This chain links TRBV9 with TRBJ2-3; tentatively, D is TRBD1 or TRBD2 (6 bases each). CDR1 is SGDLS, CDR2 YYNGEE, per germline. This CDR3 has 14 residues. V was trimmed by 3 bases and J by 2 bases, leaving 10 bases between them. In DNA form, the CDR3 reads TGTGCCAGCAGCGGGGGGGCGGTCACAGATACGCAGTATTTT. Its protein is CASSGGAVTDTQYF. Using reference TRBV9 and TRBJ2-3 for the parts outside the CDR3, the full variable domain is DSGVTQTPKHLITATGQRVTLRCSPRSGDLSVYWYQQSLDQGLQFLIQYYNGEERAKGNILERFSAQQFPDLHSELNLSSLELGDSALYFCASSGGAVTDTQYFGPGTRLTVL.

This clonotype was picked up a small number of times. The CDR3 protein is CATAGLAGTANTGELFF. CDR3 DNA: TGTGCCACCGCGGGACTAGCGGGTACCGCGAACACCGGGGAGCTGTTTTTT. This chain links TRBV24-1 with TRBJ2-2; the match to TRBD2 covers 12 bases. Per the germline V gene, CDR1 is KGHDR and CDR2 is SFDVKD. The CDR3 is 17 amino acids. V was clipped by 9 bases and J by 0 bases; unmatched bases: 7.